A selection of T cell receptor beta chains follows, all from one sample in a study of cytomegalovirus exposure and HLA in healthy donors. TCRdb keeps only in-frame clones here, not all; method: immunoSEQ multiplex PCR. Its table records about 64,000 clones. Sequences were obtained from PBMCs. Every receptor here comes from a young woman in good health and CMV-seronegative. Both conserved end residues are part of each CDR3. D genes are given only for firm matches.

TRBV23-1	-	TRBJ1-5	CASSLGGELHPPNQPQHF	TGCGCCAGCAGCCTAGGAGGGGAGTTACATCCTCCAAATCAGCCCCAGCATTTT
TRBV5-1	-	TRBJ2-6	CASSLIQGTGANVLTF	TGCGCCAGCAGCCTAATACAGGGTACAGGGGCCAACGTCCTGACTTTC
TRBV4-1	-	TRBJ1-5	CASSGSWGGQPQHF	TGCGCCAGCAGTGGGTCATGGGGGGGTCAGCCCCAGCATTTT
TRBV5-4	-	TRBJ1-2	CASSSLELQGNLGYTF	TGTGCCAGCAGCTCACTTGAACTCCAGGGGAATCTTGGCTACACCTTC
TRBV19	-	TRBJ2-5	CASSAREFQETQYF	TGTGCCAGTAGTGCCCGGGAGTTCCAAGAGACCCAGTACTTC
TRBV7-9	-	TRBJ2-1	CASSFQQGSSNEQFF	TGTGCCAGCAGCTTTCAACAGGGTTCGAGCAATGAGCAGTTCTTC
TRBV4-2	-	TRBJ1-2	CASSQDSGISTGYTF	TGTGCCAGCAGCCAAGATTCAGGGATCAGTACGGGCTACACCTTC
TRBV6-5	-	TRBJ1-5	CASSYDSYQPQHF	TGTGCCAGCAGTTACGACAGCTATCAGCCCCAGCATTTT
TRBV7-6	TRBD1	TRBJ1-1	CASSIDRESKAFF	TGTGCCAGCAGCATTGACAGGGAAAGTAAAGCTTTCTTT
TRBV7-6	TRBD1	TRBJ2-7	CASSITGGGIGSEQYF	TGTGCCAGCAGCATAACAGGGGGCGGAATCGGGAGCGAGCAGTACTTC
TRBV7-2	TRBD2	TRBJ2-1	CASSPQFGGGFHEQFF	TGTGCCAGCAGCCCCCAGTTTGGCGGGGGGTTCCATGAGCAGTTCTTC
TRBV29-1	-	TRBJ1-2	CSVPGDHGYTF	TGCAGCGTTCCGGGGGATCATGGCTACACCTTC
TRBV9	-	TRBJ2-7	CASSEGVVGDYEQYF	TGTGCCAGCAGCGAGGGAGTCGTGGGAGATTACGAGCAGTACTTC
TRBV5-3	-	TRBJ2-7	CARSETSTTRCLDCNPHEQYF	TGTGCCAGAAGCGAAACTAGTACCACCCGCTGTTTAGATTGTAATCCCCACGAGCAGTACTTC
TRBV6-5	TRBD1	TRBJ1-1	CASSYTGQGITEAFF	TGTGCCAGCAGTTACACGGGACAGGGGATCACTGAAGCTTTCTTT
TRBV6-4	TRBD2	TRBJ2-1	CASSASGRAGNEQFF	TGTGCCAGCAGTGCTAGCGGGAGGGCCGGGAATGAGCAGTTCTTC
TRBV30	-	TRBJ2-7	CAWSVQLPLEQYF	TGTGCCTGGAGTGTACAACTACCACTCGAGCAGTACTTC
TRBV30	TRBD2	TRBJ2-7	CAWSRGGAYEQYF	TGTGCCTGGAGTCGGGGGGGGGCCTACGAGCAGTACTTC
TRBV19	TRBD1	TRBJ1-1	CASTVEGATEAFF	TGTGCCAGTACGGTGGAGGGGGCAACTGAAGCTTTCTTT
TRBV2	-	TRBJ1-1	CASTSGSEAFF	TGTGCCAGCACTTCAGGCTCTGAAGCTTTCTTT
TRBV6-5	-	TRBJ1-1	CASSSGIVGHEAFF	TGTGCCAGCAGCTCCGGGATCGTAGGGCATGAAGCTTTCTTT
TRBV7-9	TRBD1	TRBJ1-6	CASSSKTGGRDPPLHF	TGTGCCAGCAGCTCGAAGACAGGGGGCCGGGATCCCCCCCTCCACTTT
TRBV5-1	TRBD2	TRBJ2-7	CASSTSRGVNYEQYF	TGCGCCAGCAGCACCTCGCGGGGGGTAAACTACGAGCAGTACTTC
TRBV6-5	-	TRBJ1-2	CASSYSTREDYGYTF	TGTGCCAGCAGTTACTCGACCAGGGAGGACTATGGCTACACCTTC
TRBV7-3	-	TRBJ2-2	CASSPGTTNTGELFF	TGTGCCAGCAGCCCTGGGACAACTAACACCGGGGAGCTGTTTTTT
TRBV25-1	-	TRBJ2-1	CASLGHRTSDNEQFF	TGTGCCAGTCTGGGACACCGAACTTCCGACAATGAGCAGTTCTTC
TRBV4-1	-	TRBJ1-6	CASSQDWRRRNSPLHF	TGCGCCAGCAGCCAAGATTGGAGGAGGAGAAATTCACCCCTCCACTTT
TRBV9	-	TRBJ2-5	CASSVAPSQVQETQYF	TGTGCCAGCAGCGTAGCGCCTAGCCAGGTGCAAGAGACCCAGTACTTC
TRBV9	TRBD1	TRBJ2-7	CASSASGTGAYEQYF	TGTGCCAGCAGCGCCTCCGGGACAGGGGCCTACGAGCAGTACTTC
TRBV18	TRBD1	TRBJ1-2	CASSPRGQGDAGYTF	TGTGCCAGCTCACCCCGGGGACAGGGAGACGCTGGCTACACCTTC
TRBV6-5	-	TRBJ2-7	CASQDLNEQYF	TGTGCCAGCCAGGACTTAAACGAGCAGTACTTC
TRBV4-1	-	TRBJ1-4	CASSQVSGGGEKLFF	TGCGCCAGCAGCCAAGTATCGGGGGGAGGGGAAAAACTGTTTTTT
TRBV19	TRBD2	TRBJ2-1	CASREAGTSNEQFF	TGTGCCAGTAGGGAAGCCGGGACTAGCAATGAGCAGTTCTTC
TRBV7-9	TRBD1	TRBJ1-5	CASSRTGGNQPQHF	TGTGCCAGCAGCCGGACAGGGGGAAATCAGCCCCAGCATTTT
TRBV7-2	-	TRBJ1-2	CASRETRTLLRGYGYTF	TGTGCCAGCAGGGAGACTAGGACACTCCTACGGGGATATGGCTACACCTTC
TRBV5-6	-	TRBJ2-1	CASSLWTLSYNEQFF	TGTGCCAGCAGCTTATGGACACTCTCCTACAATGAGCAGTTCTTC
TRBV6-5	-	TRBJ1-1	CASSFMAGMNTEAFF	TGTGCCAGCAGTTTTATGGCGGGAATGAACACTGAAGCTTTCTTT
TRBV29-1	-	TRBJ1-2	CSVGGAGFSNGYTF	TGCAGCGTGGGGGGGGCAGGGTTTTCTAATGGCTACACCTTC
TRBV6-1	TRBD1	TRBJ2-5	CASSEAQGTGRETQYF	TGTGCCAGCAGTGAAGCGCAAGGGACAGGACGGGAGACCCAGTACTTC
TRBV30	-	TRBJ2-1	CAWSPTRGGLSYNEQFF	TGTGCCTGGAGTCCGACTCGGGGAGGTCTATCCTACAATGAGCAGTTCTTC
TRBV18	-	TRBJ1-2	CASSPQHGVVGYTF	TGTGCCAGCTCACCACAGCACGGGGTTGTGGGCTACACCTTC
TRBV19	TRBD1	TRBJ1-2	CASNPLTGTAYGYTF	TGTGCCAGTAACCCTCTGACGGGGACAGCCTATGGCTACACCTTC
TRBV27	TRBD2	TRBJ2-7	CASTPGTTNRHEQYF	TGTGCCAGCACCCCCGGGACTACAAATCGCCACGAGCAGTACTTC
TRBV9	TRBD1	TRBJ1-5	CAGAGTGNNQPQHF	TGTGCCGGGGCCGGGACAGGGAACAATCAGCCCCAGCATTTT
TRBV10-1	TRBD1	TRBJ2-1	CASSRQGARNEQFF	TGCGCCAGCAGTAGGCAGGGGGCAAGGAATGAGCAGTTCTTC
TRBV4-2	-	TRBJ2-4	CASSQHSTNRQAPLAKNIQYF	TGTGCCAGCAGCCAACACTCGACGAATAGACAGGCCCCTCTAGCCAAAAACATTCAGTACTTC
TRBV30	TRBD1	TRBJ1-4	CAWRDRVEEKLFF	TGTGCCTGGAGGGACAGGGTTGAAGAAAAACTGTTTTTT
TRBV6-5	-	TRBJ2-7	CASSASAYEQYF	TGTGCCAGCAGTGCTAGCGCTTACGAGCAGTACTTC